This T cell receptor (beta chain) was identified during a study of T cells after posttransplantation cyclophosphamide. The protocol was immunoSEQ multiplex PCR, while the TCRdb copy is restricted to in-frame clones and leaves out a portion. The repertoire has some 53,000 clones, around 84% of them found once; the top ten carry over 2.5%. Study conclusions and caveats: TRB overlap between skin or GI tissue T cells and blood was limited.

Trimming cost V 3 bases and J 5 bases, with 18 bases left between them. The germline gives CDR1 SGHRS, CDR2 YFSETQ. The CDR3 extends over 16 amino acids. Remarks on this clone: Its matching antigen is unknown.

The TCR sequence derives from a young man with a blood cancer, CMV-positive, and with a related stem cell donor. Specimen: PBMCs. The V and J genes are TRBV5-1 and TRBJ2-1, with a possible D match to TRBD2 (6 bases). Written as DNA, the CDR3 is TGCGCCAGCAGCTCCCAGACGACTAGTTCAAACAATGAGCAGTTCTTC. As protein: CASSSQTTSSNNEQFF.